This note documents a single TCR beta chain sequence. Its target antigen remains unknown. No quality values exist for individual bases; no much larger clone is one base distant. This sample is part of a study of blood T cell repertoires in COVID-19 (TCRdb year 2020). Some background on the complete study: Collaborator samples came from the United States, Italy and Spain and covered acute and convalescent phases of COVID-19. The prospective study material was composed of cDNA or gDNA derived from T cells, B-cell-depleted T cells, or PBMCs. The dataset comprised deeply sampled blood TCRbeta repertoires from subjects exposed to, actively infected with, or recovered from COVID-19. The repertoires were released in a freely available public database intended as a resource for research on the immune response to SARS-CoV-2. The samples were drawn from two sources: the first 160 participants of the ongoing ImmuneRACE study, and fewer than 1,500 subjects contributed by 6 global collaborators. The sample metadata nearly always contained a de-identified subject ID, COVID-19 status, age in years and sex. Where HLA class I and class II types were available, the types were taken from metadata supplied by the sample provider, not from assay-based typing.

TCRbeta CDR3 regions were amplified from genomic DNA using the immunoSEQ Assay, a bias-controlled multiplex PCR. The paper's processing steps were these. The number of nucleated cells in each sample was estimated from the amplification of reference gene primers within the assay. To quantify the absolute abundance of each unique TCRbeta CDR3 rearrangement, sequence reads were collapsed and filtered. For each sample, productive Simpson clonality was calculated as the square root of Simpson's diversity index across productive rearrangements. TCRdb obtained this table from immuneACCESS and retained in-frame rearrangements with V and J assigned. These tables miss some clones; where compared with another copy, unresolved V genes account for less than half of the shortfall, and the remainder is unexplained. From that table come the V and J calls and clone size; the DNA was used to work out D and trimming. The sample table lists some 310,000 clones, roughly nine tenths of them with a count of one. Roughly a tenth of the sample belongs to the ten largest clones.

Study-wide findings and limitations: How much clinical and demographic metadata was included differed by source and by participant, and the metadata was provided uncurated.

Participants in the prospective study were enrolled through a virtual design, were aged roughly 18 to 90 years, and lived in roughly 25 United States geographic areas. In the prospective study, cohorts were assigned on the basis of participant-reported clinical history obtained from a screening survey and a study questionnaire. For ImmuneRACE Cohort 3, a participant was defined as recovered based on two consecutive negative NP/OP PCR tests, clearance by a healthcare professional, or resolution of symptoms. In the prospective study, whole blood, serum and a nasopharyngeal or oropharyngeal swab were collected from each participant by mobile phlebotomists. Prospective study participants could optionally give additional blood draws and questionnaires over an approximately two-month period. Before DNA extraction, prospective study blood samples were shipped either frozen or at room temperature. CDR1 and CDR2, per the germline V gene (reference sequence), are MNHEY and SMNVEV. The CDR3 covers 15 residues, taking in both the cysteine and the phenylalanine. The DNA shown is the 45-base CDR3, in frame from base 1. Trimming leaves V shorter by 3 bases and J shorter by 1 base, with the junction holding 3 bases beyond the gene matches.

Specimen: PBMCs or T cells enriched from blood (not recorded which). The sequence was collected from a young woman who had recovered from COVID-19. In this chain, TRBV27 is recombined with TRBJ2-3, and 8 junctional nucleotides match TRBD2. The DNA is TGTGCCAGCAGTTTCACGGGAGGGGGCACAGATACGCAGTATTTT. Its protein reads: CASSFTGGGTDTQYF.